Below are 20 T cell receptor beta chains sequenced from a single sample in a study of cytomegalovirus exposure and HLA in healthy donors. The PCR had 60 Vbeta and 13 Jbeta primers. Profiling relied on immunoSEQ multiplex PCR, and the TCRdb table lists in-frame clones only, not all of them. The sample yields more than 95,000 clones, 60% to 75% seen once. Sequencing input: PBMCs. Source of these receptors: a man between 60 and 70 years old in good health and CMV-seronegative.

In its sample, this clone was seen a few times. This chain's CDR3 is CASSVDRDYGYTF. DNA for the CDR3: TGTGCCAGCAGCGTCGACAGGGATTATGGCTACACCTTC. The chain is built from TRBV9 and TRBJ1-2; 7 positions agree with TRBD1. Trimming took 2 bases from V and 5 from J; bases not matched to a gene: 3. Germline CDR1 reads SGDLS; CDR2 reads YYNGEE. The CDR3 is 13 residues long.

The chain combines TRBV5-4 with TRBJ2-3; 7 bases are shared with TRBD2. The CDR3 loop spans 15 amino acids. Germline V gene lookup returns CDR1 SGHNT and CDR2 YYREEE (reference sequence). J lost 2 bases, V lost 4 bases, and 7 bases had no gene match. In DNA form, the CDR3 reads TGTGCCAGCAGCCAGGAGGGAGGGAACACAGATACGCAGTATTTT. It specifies CASSQEGGNTDTQYF.

The chain links TRBV5-1 to TRBJ2-2; the match to TRBD2 covers 7 bases. The junction had 12 bases not matched to a gene; V was cut back by 2 bases and J by 11 bases. Germline CDR1 is SGHRS and CDR2 is YFSETQ. The CDR3 sequence is 15 residues long. The CDR3 DNA reads as TGCGCCAGCAGCTTAAAGCTAGCGGAACCCCGAGAGCTGTTTTTT. This codes for CASSLKLAEPRELFF.

This clone was found once. The sample holds other DNA sequences that translate to the same CDR3. The chain has TRBV11-3 and TRBJ2-7, with D perhaps matching TRBD1 (7 bases). V lost 1 base to trimming and J lost 1 base, with 8 bases between them. The germline gives CDR1 SGHNT, CDR2 YENEEA. The CDR3 loop spans 14 amino acids. The CDR3 spells CASSLAGGSYEQYF. CDR3 in DNA: TGTGCCAGCAGCTTAGCAGGGGGGTCCTACGAGCAGTACTTC.

J is TRBJ2-7 and V is TRBV7-9, with D possibly being TRBD1 (6 bases). Germline CDR1 is SEHNR and CDR2 is FQNEAQ (reference sequence). This CDR3 is 15 amino acids long. V was clipped by 5 bases and J by 4 bases, with 18 bases between them. The CDR3 DNA follows: TGTGCCAGCAGCCCAAGGGGAACAGGGTGGTACGAGCAGTACTTC. Protein sequence: CASSPRGTGWYEQYF.

This chain connects TRBV5-1 to TRBJ2-7, with 9 bases aligning to TRBD2. J lost 3 bases, V lost 6 bases, and 7 bases had no gene match. Germline CDR1 is SGHRS and CDR2 is YFSETQ. The length of the CDR3 is 14 residues. The CDR3 is CASKGASGVYEQYF. CDR3 DNA sequence: TGCGCCAGCAAGGGCGCTAGCGGGGTCTACGAGCAGTACTTC.

The chain recombines TRBV19 with TRBJ1-5; D is uncertain. Germline CDR1 and CDR2: LNHDA and SQIVND (reference sequence). The CDR3 covers 14 residues. The V end lost 2 bases, the J end lost 0 bases, and 5 bases lay between the germline ends. This CDR3 reads CASSIQFSNQPQHF. The CDR3 bases are TGTGCCAGTAGTATACAGTTTAGCAATCAGCCCCAGCATTTT.

The J gene is TRBJ2-5, the V gene TRBV28; TRBD1 agrees at 9 bases. Near its end, the DNA agrees better with TRBJ2-7, so the J call may be wrong. CDR1 and CDR2 (germline): MDHEN, SYDVKM. The CDR3 is 14 amino acids. The CDR3 sequence: CASSLWDRGYEQYF. The CDR3, as DNA: TGTGCCAGCAGTTTATGGGACAGGGGATACGAGCAGTACTTC.

The chain carries TRBV11-3 and TRBJ2-7, with 11 bases identical to TRBD2. The CDR3 has 18 amino acids. V gave up 5 bases and J gave up 5 bases; unmatched junction bases: 17. The germline CDR1 and CDR2 sequences are SGHNT and YENEEA. CDR3 DNA: TGTGCCAGCAGCCCCCAGGGGGCCTTGCTAGCGGGAGGCCACGAGCAGTACTTC. This sequence encodes CASSPQGALLAGGHEQYF.

This sequence joins TRBV21-1 and TRBJ2-7; the D call TRBD2 from the table was never checked on the DNA. TRBV21-1 is designated a pseudogene. This CDR3 is built from 18 residues. The CDR3 here is CASSKIGASGRASYEQYF. CDR3 nucleotide sequence: TGTGCCAGCAGCAAAATAGGGGCTAGCGGGAGGGCCTCCTACGAGCAGTACTTC.

This clone was counted ten times or more. The chain has TRBV5-1 and TRBJ1-3; D uncertain. The V gene lost 10 bases and the J gene lost 11 bases, with 22 bases spanning the gap. The CDR3 is made up of 13 amino acids. Germline assignment: CDR1 SGHRS and CDR2 YFSETQ. DNA of the CDR3: TGCGCCTCCTCCCCGGGGATTTCGTCCCCCATATATTTT. It specifies CASSPGISSPIYF.

The genes are TRBV5-5 and TRBJ2-1; the match to TRBD2 covers 9 bases. From germline, CDR1 is SGHKS and CDR2 YYEKEE (reference sequence). This CDR3 comprises 15 residues. J gave up 6 bases and V 3 bases, and 7 bases lay outside the gene matches. CDR3 protein: CASSSDGGRANEQFF. CDR3 bases: TGTGCCAGCAGCTCCGATGGCGGGAGGGCCAATGAGCAGTTCTTC.

In its sample, this clone ranks as medium-sized (0.01 to 0.1%). The chain carries TRBV2 and TRBJ1-2; 7 nucleotides agree with TRBD1. The CDR3 length is 15 residues. CDR1 is SNHLY, CDR2 FYNNEI, per germline. Trimming took 6 bases from V and 0 from J; bases not matched to a gene: 7. The CDR3 region is CASSRNGQANYGYTF. The CDR3 nucleotides are TGTGCCAGCAGCCGGAACGGACAGGCTAACTATGGCTACACCTTC.

The rearrangement links TRBV19 to TRBJ2-7; 8 bases are shared with TRBD1. The CDR3 length is 14 residues. CDR1 is LNHDA, CDR2 SQIVND, per germline (reference sequence). Trimming cost V 3 bases and J 2 bases; bases outside gene matches: 3. The CDR3 protein is CASSISGGTYEQYF. Written as DNA, the CDR3 is TGTGCCAGTAGTATCTCAGGGGGCACCTACGAGCAGTACTTC.

V and J are TRBV18 and TRBJ2-1, with 14 bases lining up with TRBD2. Germline CDR1 is KGHSH and CDR2 is LQKENI. The length of the CDR3 is 18 residues. The ends lost 0 bases at V and 8 bases at J; junction bases unmatched: 9. The CDR3 bases are TGTGCCAGCTCACCACCTTACTCGGGACTAGCGGGAGTGTATGAGCAGTTCTTC. Its protein product is CASSPPYSGLAGVYEQFF.

The rearrangement joins TRBV28 to TRBJ1-1; 8 positions match TRBD1. V shed 6 bases and J 11 bases; nucleotides not matched to a gene: 11. Germline-derived CDR1 and CDR2 are MDHEN and SYDVKM. This CDR3 region has 13 residues. The CDR3 region has the DNA TGTGCCAGCAGCCCCGACAGGGGTAGGAGGGCTTTCTTT. It is translated as CASSPDRGRRAFF.

The chain couples TRBV5-6 to TRBJ2-5, with 9 bases matching TRBD2. The J call could be wrong; TRBJ2-7 is a better fit for the DNA end. CDR3 length equals 14 residues. Germline V gives CDR1 SGHDT, CDR2 YYEEEE. CDR3 region: CASSLGLALYEQYF. DNA for the CDR3: TGTGCCAGCAGCCTGGGACTAGCCCTCTACGAGCAGTACTTC.

The V call is TRBV29-1, the J call TRBJ1-1, with 8 positions matching TRBD1. With V trimmed by 3 bases and J by 7 bases, 4 bases remained unmatched. This CDR3 spans 12 amino acids. The germline V gene has CDR1 SQVTM and CDR2 ANQGSEA. The CDR3 DNA follows: TGCAGCGTTGAGGACAGGGAGAATGAAGCTTTCTTT. Translation: CSVEDRENEAFF.

The genes are TRBV10-3 and TRBJ1-1; 10 bases are a match to TRBD1. Per germline, CDR1 ENHRY and CDR2 SYGVKD. V lost 1 base and J lost 0; bases outside the gene matches: 8. The length of the CDR3 is 18 residues. The CDR3 DNA reads TGTGCCATCAGTGAGTACTGGGGGACAGGGGCTATGAACACTGAAGCTTTCTTT. The encoded protein is CAISEYWGTGAMNTEAFF.

The chain is built from TRBV6-1 and TRBJ1-2, with D tentatively TRBD1 (6 bases). CDR1 is MNHNS and CDR2 is SASEGT in the germline V gene. The CDR3 has 15 residues. V was shortened by 8 bases and J by 4 bases, with 20 bases between the two germline ends. The CDR3 reads CASLREAGAVYGYTF. As DNA, the CDR3 is TGTGCCAGCCTACGAGAGGCAGGGGCAGTCTATGGCTACACCTTC.